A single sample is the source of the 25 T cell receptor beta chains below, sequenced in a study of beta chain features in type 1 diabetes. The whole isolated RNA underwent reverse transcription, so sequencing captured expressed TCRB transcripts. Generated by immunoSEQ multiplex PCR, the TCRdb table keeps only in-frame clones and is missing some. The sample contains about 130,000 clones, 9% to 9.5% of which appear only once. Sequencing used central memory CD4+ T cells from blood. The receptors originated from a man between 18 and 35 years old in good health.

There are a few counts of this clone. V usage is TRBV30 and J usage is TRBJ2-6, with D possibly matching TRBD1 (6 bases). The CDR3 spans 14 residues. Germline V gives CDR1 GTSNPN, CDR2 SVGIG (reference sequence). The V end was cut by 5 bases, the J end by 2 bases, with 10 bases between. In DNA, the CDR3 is TGTGCCTGGTCCAACAGGGCTGGGGCCAACGTCCTGACTTTC. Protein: CAWSNRAGANVLTF.

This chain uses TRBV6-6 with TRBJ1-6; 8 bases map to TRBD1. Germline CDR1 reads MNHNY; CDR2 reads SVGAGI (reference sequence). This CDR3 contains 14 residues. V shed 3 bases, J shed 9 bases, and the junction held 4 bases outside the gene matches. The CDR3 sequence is CASSYGTGFSPLHF. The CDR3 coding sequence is TGTGCCAGCAGTTATGGGACAGGTTTTTCACCCCTCCACTTT.

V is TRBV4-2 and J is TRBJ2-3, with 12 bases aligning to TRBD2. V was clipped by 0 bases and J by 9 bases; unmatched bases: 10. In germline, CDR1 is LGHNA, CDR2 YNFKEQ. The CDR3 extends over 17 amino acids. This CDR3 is CASSQDWTSGEVRTQYF. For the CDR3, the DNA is TGTGCCAGCAGCCAAGATTGGACTAGCGGGGAGGTACGGACGCAGTATTTT.

CDR3 sequence (DNA): TGTGCCAGCAGCCATTGGACAGTTAATGAAAAACTGTTTTTT. Its translation: CASSHWTVNEKLFF. The rearrangement joins TRBV16 to TRBJ1-4; maybe TRBD1 (6 bases). Trimming left V 3 bases short and J 4 bases short, with 9 bases between. The germline CDR1 and CDR2 sequences are KGHSY and FQNENV. The CDR3 spans 14 residues. Combining the CDR3 with reference TRBV16 and TRBJ1-4 gives the whole variable domain GEEVAQTPKHLVRGEGQKAKLYCAPIKGHSYVFWYQQVLKNEFKFLISFQNENVFDETGMPKERFSAKCLPNSPCSLEIQATKLEDSAVYFCASSHWTVNEKLFFGSGTQLSVL.

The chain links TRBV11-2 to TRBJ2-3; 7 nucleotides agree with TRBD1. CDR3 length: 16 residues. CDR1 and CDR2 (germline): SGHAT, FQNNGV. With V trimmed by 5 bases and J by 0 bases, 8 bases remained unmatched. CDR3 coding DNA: TGTGCCAGCAGCCCCTGGGGACAGACTAGCACAGATACGCAGTATTTT. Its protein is CASSPWGQTSTDTQYF.

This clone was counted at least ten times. CDR3 amino acids: CASSQGRGANEQFF. CDR3 sequence (DNA): TGCGCCAGCAGCCAAGGCAGGGGAGCCAATGAGCAGTTCTTC. The gene calls are TRBV4-3 and TRBJ2-1; D perhaps matches TRBD1 (6 bases). Germline assignment: CDR1 LGHNA and CDR2 YSLEER. Trimming removed 1 base from V and 6 bases from J, with 10 bases in between. CDR3 length: 14 residues.

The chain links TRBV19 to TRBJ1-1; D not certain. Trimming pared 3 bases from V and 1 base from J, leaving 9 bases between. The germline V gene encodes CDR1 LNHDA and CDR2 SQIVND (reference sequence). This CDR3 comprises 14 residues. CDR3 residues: CASSMTQWNTEAFF. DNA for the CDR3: TGTGCCAGTAGTATGACACAGTGGAACACTGAAGCTTTCTTT.

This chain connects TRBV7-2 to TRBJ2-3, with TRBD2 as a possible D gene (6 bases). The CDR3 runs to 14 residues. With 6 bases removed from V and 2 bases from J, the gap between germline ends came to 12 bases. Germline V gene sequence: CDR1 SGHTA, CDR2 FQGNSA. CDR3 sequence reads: CASRLRTTTDTQYF. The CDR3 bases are TGTGCCAGCAGGTTAAGGACTACCACAGATACGCAGTATTTT.

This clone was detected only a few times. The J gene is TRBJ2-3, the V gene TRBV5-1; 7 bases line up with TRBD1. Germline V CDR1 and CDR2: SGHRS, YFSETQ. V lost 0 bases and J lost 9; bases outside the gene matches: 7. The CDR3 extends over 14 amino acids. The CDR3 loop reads CASSLGSQGETQYF. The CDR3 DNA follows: TGCGCCAGCAGCTTGGGCTCCCAGGGGGAGACGCAGTATTTT. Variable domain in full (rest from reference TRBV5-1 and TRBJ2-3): KAGVTQTPRYLIKTRGQQVTLSCSPISGHRSVSWYQQTPGQGLQFLFEYFSETQRNKGNFPGRFSGRQFSNSRSEMNVSTLELGDSALYLCASSLGSQGETQYFGPGTRLTVL.

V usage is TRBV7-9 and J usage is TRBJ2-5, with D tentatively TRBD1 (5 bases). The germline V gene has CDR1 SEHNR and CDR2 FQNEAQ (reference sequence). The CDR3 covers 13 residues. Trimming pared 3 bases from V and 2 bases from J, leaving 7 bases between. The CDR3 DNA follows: TGTGCCAGCAGCTTGACAGAACAAGAGACCCAGTACTTC. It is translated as CASSLTEQETQYF. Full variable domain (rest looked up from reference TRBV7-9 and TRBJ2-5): DTGVSQNPRHKITKRGQNVTFRCDPISEHNRLYWYRQTLGQGPEFLTYFQNEAQLEKSRLLSDRFSAERPKGSFSTLEIQRTEQGDSAMYLCASSLTEQETQYFGPGTRLLVL.

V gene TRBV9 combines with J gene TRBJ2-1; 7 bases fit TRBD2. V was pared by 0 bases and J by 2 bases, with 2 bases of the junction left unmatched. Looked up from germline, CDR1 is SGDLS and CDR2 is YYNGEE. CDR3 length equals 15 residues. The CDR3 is CASSVAGGTYNEQFF. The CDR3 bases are TGTGCCAGCAGCGTAGCGGGGGGAACCTACAATGAGCAGTTCTTC.

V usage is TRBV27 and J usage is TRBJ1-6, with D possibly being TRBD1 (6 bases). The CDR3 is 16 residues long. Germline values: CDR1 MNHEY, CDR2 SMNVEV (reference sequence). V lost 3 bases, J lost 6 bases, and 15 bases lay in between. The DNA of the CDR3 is TGTGCCAGCAGTTTCCAGGGGTATCTTGGTAATTCACCCCTCCACTTT. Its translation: CASSFQGYLGNSPLHF.

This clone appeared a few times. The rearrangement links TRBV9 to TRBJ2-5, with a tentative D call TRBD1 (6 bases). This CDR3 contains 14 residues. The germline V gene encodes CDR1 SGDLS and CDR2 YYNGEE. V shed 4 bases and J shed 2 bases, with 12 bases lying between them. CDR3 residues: CASSQGGHQETQYF. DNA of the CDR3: TGTGCCAGCAGCCAAGGGGGACATCAAGAGACCCAGTACTTC.

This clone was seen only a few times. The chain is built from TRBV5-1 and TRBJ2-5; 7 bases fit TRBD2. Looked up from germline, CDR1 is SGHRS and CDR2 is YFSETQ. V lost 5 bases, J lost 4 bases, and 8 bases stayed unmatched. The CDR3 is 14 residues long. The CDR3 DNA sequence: TGCGCCAGCAGTCTTGGACTAGATGGAGAGACCCAGTACTTC. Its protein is CASSLGLDGETQYF.

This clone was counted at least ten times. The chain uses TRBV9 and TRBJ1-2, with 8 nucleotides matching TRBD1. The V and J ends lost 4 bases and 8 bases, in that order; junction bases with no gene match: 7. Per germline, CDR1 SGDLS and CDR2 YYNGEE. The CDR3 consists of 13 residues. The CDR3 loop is CASSPRTGKGYTF. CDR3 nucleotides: TGTGCCAGCAGCCCCCGGACAGGGAAGGGCTACACCTTC.

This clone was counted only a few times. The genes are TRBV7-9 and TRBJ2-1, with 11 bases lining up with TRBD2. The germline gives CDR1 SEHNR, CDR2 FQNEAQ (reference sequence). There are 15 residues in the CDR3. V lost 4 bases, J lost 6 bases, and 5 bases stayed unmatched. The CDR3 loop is CASSSPGLAANEQFF. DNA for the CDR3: TGTGCCAGCAGCTCTCCGGGACTAGCGGCCAATGAGCAGTTCTTC.

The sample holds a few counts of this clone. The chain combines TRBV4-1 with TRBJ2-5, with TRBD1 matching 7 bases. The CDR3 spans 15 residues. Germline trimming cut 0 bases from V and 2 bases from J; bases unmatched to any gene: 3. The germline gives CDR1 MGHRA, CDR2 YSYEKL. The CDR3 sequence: CASSQDGTAQETQYF. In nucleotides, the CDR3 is TGCGCCAGCAGCCAAGATGGGACAGCTCAAGAGACCCAGTACTTC.

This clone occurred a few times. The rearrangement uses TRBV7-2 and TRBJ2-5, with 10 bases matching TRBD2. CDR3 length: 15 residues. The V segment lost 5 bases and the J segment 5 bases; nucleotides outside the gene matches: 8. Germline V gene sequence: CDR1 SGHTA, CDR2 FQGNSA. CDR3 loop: CASSPAGGPGETQYF. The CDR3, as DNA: TGTGCCAGCAGCCCAGCGGGGGGGCCTGGGGAGACCCAGTACTTC.

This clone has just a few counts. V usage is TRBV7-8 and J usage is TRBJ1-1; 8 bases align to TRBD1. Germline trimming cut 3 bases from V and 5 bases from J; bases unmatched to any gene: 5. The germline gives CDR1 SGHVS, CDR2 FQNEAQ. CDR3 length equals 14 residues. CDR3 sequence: CASSFGQGGTEAFF. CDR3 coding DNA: TGTGCCAGCAGCTTCGGACAGGGTGGTACTGAAGCTTTCTTT.

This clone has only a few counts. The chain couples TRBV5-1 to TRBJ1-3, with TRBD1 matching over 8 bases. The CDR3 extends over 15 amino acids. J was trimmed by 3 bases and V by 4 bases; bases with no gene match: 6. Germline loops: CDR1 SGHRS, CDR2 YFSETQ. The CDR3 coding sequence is TGCGCCAGCAGCAACAGGACAGGGAGTGGAAACACCATATATTTT. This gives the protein CASSNRTGSGNTIYF.

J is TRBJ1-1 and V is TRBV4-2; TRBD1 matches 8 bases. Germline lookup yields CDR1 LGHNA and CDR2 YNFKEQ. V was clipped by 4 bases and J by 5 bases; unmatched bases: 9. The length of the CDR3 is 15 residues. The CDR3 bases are TGTGCCAGCAGCCCCAGGGTCAGGGGGCAAACTGAAGCTTTCTTT. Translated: CASSPRVRGQTEAFF.

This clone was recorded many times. The CDR3 bases are TGCGCCAGCAGTCAGAGAGGGGGTACAGAGACCCAGTACTTC. Its protein product is CASSQRGGTETQYF. J is TRBJ2-5 and V is TRBV23-1, with D perhaps matching TRBD1 (6 bases). TRBV23-1 is noted as an ORF with a role that remains uncertain. Trimming stripped 3 bases from V and 4 bases from J, with 12 bases between. This CDR3 comprises 14 residues.

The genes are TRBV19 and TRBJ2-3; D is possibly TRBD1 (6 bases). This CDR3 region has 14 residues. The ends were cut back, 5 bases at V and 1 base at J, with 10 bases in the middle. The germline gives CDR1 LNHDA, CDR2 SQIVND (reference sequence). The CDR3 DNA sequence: TGTGCCAGTAGTCCAGGGGCGGGCACAGATACGCAGTATTTT. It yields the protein CASSPGAGTDTQYF.

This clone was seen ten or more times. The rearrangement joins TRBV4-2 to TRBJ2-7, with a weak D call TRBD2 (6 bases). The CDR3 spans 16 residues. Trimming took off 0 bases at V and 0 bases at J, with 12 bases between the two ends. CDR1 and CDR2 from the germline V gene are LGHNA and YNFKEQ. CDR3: CASSQDPGGDSYEQYF. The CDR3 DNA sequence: TGTGCCAGCAGCCAAGATCCGGGCGGGGACTCCTACGAGCAGTACTTC.

The CDR3 sequence is CASSNPGQGSGYTF. The DNA of the CDR3 is TGTGCCAGCAGTAACCCGGGACAGGGGAGCGGCTACACCTTC. The chain recombines TRBV21-1 with TRBJ1-2; TRBD1 is taken as the D call from the table, unchecked against the DNA. TRBV21-1 is annotated as a pseudogene. The CDR3 is made up of 14 amino acids.